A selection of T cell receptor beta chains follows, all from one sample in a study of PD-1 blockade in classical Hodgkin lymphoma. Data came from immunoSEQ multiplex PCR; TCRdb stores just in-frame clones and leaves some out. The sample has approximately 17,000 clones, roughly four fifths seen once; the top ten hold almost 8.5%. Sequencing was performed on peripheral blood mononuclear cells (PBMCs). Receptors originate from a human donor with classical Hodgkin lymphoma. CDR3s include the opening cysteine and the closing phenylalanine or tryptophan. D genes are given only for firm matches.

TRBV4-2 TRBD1 CASSQETGTGVYEQYF
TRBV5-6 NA CASSAAGTEYKVTF
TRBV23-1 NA CASITLARLGSPYEQYF
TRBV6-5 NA CASSRQDGTGELFF
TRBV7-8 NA CASSLVGSGNQPQHF
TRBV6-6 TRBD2 CASSYMREADTQYF
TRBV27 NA CASSLWQGLGSEQFF
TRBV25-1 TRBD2 CASSSTSGSRMGEQFF
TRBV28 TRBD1 CASSPTGNYEKLFF
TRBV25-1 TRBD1 CASSTTGLGYTF
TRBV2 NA CASLYSGELFF
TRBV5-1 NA CASSLSREIGYNEQFF
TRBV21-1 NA CASSKEDRSNQPQHF
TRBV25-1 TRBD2 CASSIAGGYEQYF
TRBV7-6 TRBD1 CASSLGYRGRAANYGYTF
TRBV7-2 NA CASSLDSGLQYF
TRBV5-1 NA CASSQGLSSPLHF
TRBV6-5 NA CASSLHLQDQPQHF
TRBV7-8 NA CASSFFPGVKNTEAFF
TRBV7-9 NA CASSWSADTQYF
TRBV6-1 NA CASSDRNREDADTQYF
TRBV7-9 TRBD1 CASSLARTGDTVYGYTF
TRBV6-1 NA CASSEEDSSGANVLTF
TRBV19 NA CASSDGGVQPQHF
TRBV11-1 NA CASSQTVSGNTIYF
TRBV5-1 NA CASSSISLGGETQYF
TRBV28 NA CASSSLGRGDADTQYF
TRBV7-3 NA CASSPHQGLNEQFF
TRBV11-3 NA CASSVVGTGELFF
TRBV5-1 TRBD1 CASSLMPGQGEETQYF
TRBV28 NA CASTPVFGGANVLTF
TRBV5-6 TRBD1 CASSLGVTGRYGYTF
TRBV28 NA CASSTQRPSYEQYF
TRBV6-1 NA CASSEEGFGTAGNTIYF
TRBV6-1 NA CASFTDTYEQYF